Listed below are T cell receptor beta chains from one sample, sequenced in a study of identical twins. TCRdb re-analysed the 5' RACE reads in MiXCR, keeping a single row per CDR3 protein. Of roughly 150,000 distinct CDR3 sequences listed, around 3.6% are singletons. Sequencing was performed on memory T cells sorted from blood. These receptor sequences come from a man younger than 35 in good health. The CDR3 runs from the conserved cysteine through the conserved F or W. Fields, in order: J gene, V gene, clone size, D gene, CDR3 DNA, CDR3 protein. A D gene is named only where the DNA matches it firmly. Size values are once, few and many counts, or a class for expanded clones, and some rows have none.

J: TRBJ2-1; V: TRBV15; size: many; D: TRBD2; DNA: TGTGCCACCAGCGGGACTAGCGGAGCCGGCTACAATGAGCAGTTCTTC; CDR3: CATSGTSGAGYNEQFF
J: TRBJ1-2; V: TRBV20-1; size: many; D: NA; DNA: TGCAGTGCTAGGTTACCAGACCCTGGCTACACCTTC; CDR3: CSARLPDPGYTF
J: TRBJ1-5; V: TRBV20-1; size: many; D: NA; DNA: TGCAGTGCTAGAGATCGTAGAGGGTGGGGGTATCAGCCCCAGCATTTT; CDR3: CSARDRRGWGYQPQHF
J: TRBJ2-5; V: TRBV6-2/TRBV6-3; size: many; D: NA; DNA: TGTGCCAGCAGTTACGGGACCGGAAACCAAGAGACCCAGTACTTC; CDR3: CASSYGTGNQETQYF
J: TRBJ2-2; V: TRBV3-1; size: many; D: TRBD2; DNA: TGTGCCAGCAGCAAACCAACTAGCGGAGGGGGGGAGCTGTTTTTT; CDR3: CASSKPTSGGGELFF
J: TRBJ2-3; V: TRBV25-1; size: many; D: TRBD2; DNA: TGTGCCAGCAGTACGGGGCTAGCGGGCAGCACAGATACGCAGTATTTT; CDR3: CASSTGLAGSTDTQYF
J: TRBJ2-1; V: TRBV4-3; size: many; D: NA; DNA: TGCGCCAGCAGCCAAGATAATTGGACGTGGTTGGGACGGACCTACAATGAGCAGTTCTTC; CDR3: CASSQDNWTWLGRTYNEQFF
J: TRBJ1-3; V: TRBV6-6; size: many; D: NA; DNA: TGTGCCAGCAGTTCCGAAGGAAACACCATATATTTT; CDR3: CASSSEGNTIYF
J: TRBJ1-1; V: TRBV28; size: many; D: TRBD1; DNA: TGTGCCAGCAGTCCTGGACAGGAGTATGAAGCTTTCTTT; CDR3: CASSPGQEYEAFF
J: TRBJ2-1; V: TRBV7-8; size: many; D: TRBD2; DNA: TGTGCCAGCAGCTCCCTGGGCGGGAGGCCCCTCAATGAGCAGTTCTTC; CDR3: CASSSLGGRPLNEQFF
J: TRBJ1-5; V: TRBV12-3/TRBV12-4; size: many; D: TRBD1; DNA: TGTGCCAGCAGTCTTTCGCGACAGGGGGGCAATCAGCCCCAGCATTTT; CDR3: CASSLSRQGGNQPQHF
J: TRBJ2-3; V: TRBV20-1; size: many; D: NA; DNA: TGCAGTGCTAGAGATACAGGGAACACAGATACGCAGTATTTT; CDR3: CSARDTGNTDTQYF
J: TRBJ2-2; V: TRBV6-1; size: many; D: NA; DNA: TGTGCCAGCAAGGAACGTTGGGCGAACACCGGGGAGCTGTTTTTT; CDR3: CASKERWANTGELFF
J: TRBJ2-2; V: TRBV5-1; size: many; D: NA; DNA: TGCGCCAGCAGCTTCGGCGCCTCCCCCGGGGAGCTGTTTTTT; CDR3: CASSFGASPGELFF
J: TRBJ2-2; V: TRBV3-1; size: many; D: NA; DNA: TGTGCCAGCAGCCGCGGTCGGGGCGGGGAGCTGTTTTTT; CDR3: CASSRGRGGELFF
J: TRBJ1-2; V: TRBV5-1; size: many; D: NA; DNA: TGCGCCAGCAGCCTCCCATTGGACGGGGGCTACACCTTC; CDR3: CASSLPLDGGYTF
J: TRBJ2-3; V: TRBV7-2; size: many; D: TRBD2; DNA: TGTGCCAGCAGCCCGAGCGGGAGTACGGCAGATACGCAGTATTTT; CDR3: CASSPSGSTADTQYF
J: TRBJ2-7; V: TRBV28; size: many; D: NA; DNA: TGTGCCAGCAGTTTGCCAGATACCTACGAGCAGTACTTC; CDR3: CASSLPDTYEQYF
J: TRBJ2-3; V: TRBV5-1; size: many; D: NA; DNA: TGCGCCAGCAGCTTGGTACAGCGCACAGATACGCAGTATTTT; CDR3: CASSLVQRTDTQYF
J: TRBJ2-3; V: TRBV6-2/TRBV6-3; size: many; D: NA; DNA: TGTGCCAGCAGTTACCCGTACAGGACTAGCACAGATACGCAGTATTTT; CDR3: CASSYPYRTSTDTQYF
J: TRBJ1-1; V: TRBV6-2/TRBV6-3; size: few; D: TRBD1; DNA: TGTGCCAGCAGTTACTCGACGGGACAGGGGGCAATGGAGACTGAAGCTTTCTTT; CDR3: CASSYSTGQGAMETEAFF
J: TRBJ2-1; V: TRBV15; size: many; D: NA; DNA: TGTGCCACCAGCAGACTCGATGGAAGCTCCTACAATGAGCAGTTCTTC; CDR3: CATSRLDGSSYNEQFF
J: TRBJ1-1; V: TRBV7-7; size: NA; D: NA; DNA: TGTGCCAGCAGCTTAGAGATCCGCACGAGGTTTACTGAAGCTTTCTTT; CDR3: CASSLEIRTRFTEAFF
J: TRBJ2-3; V: TRBV18; size: once; D: TRBD2; DNA: TGTGCCAGCTTTATAGCGGGAGGGCCGACAGATACGCAGTATTTT; CDR3: CASFIAGGPTDTQYF
J: TRBJ2-3; V: TRBV5-6; size: once; D: NA; DNA: TGTGCCAGCAGCTCGAAATCTAGCACAGATACGCAGTATTTT; CDR3: CASSSKSSTDTQYF
J: TRBJ1-2; V: TRBV20-1; size: many; D: NA; DNA: TGCAGTGCTAGAGAAGGGAGTAACTATGGCTACACCTTC; CDR3: CSAREGSNYGYTF
J: TRBJ2-3; V: TRBV7-2; size: NA; D: NA; DNA: TGTGCCAGCAGCCCCAGGAGCTTGCAGTATTTT; CDR3: CASSPRSLQYF
J: TRBJ2-6; V: TRBV4-2; size: few; D: TRBD1; DNA: TGTGCCAGCAGCCTATCAAGACAGGGGGCATCTGGGGCCAACGTCCTGACTTTC; CDR3: CASSLSRQGASGANVLTF
J: TRBJ1-2; V: TRBV6-1; size: many; D: NA; DNA: TGTGCCAGCGGGGAGGGGACCCACTATGGCTACACCTTC; CDR3: CASGEGTHYGYTF
J: TRBJ2-1; V: TRBV10-3; size: many; D: NA; DNA: TGTGCCATCAGTGAGTCTCGGGGTTCGAATGAGCAGTTCTTC; CDR3: CAISESRGSNEQFF
J: TRBJ2-5; V: TRBV2; size: many; D: NA; DNA: TGTGCCAGCACGCGGACAGAACAAGAGACCCAGTACTTC; CDR3: CASTRTEQETQYF
J: TRBJ2-1; V: TRBV9; size: many; D: TRBD2; DNA: TGTGCCAGCAGCGACTCATTGACTAGCGGACTCTCCTACAATGAGCAGTTCTTC; CDR3: CASSDSLTSGLSYNEQFF
J: TRBJ2-2; V: TRBV20-1; size: many; D: NA; DNA: TGCAGTGCTAGACGGGTTGCCACCGGGGAGCTGTTTTTT; CDR3: CSARRVATGELFF
J: TRBJ2-5; V: TRBV7-8; size: many; D: NA; DNA: TGTGCCAGCAGCTTAGGGATTTCGGAGACCCAGTACTTC; CDR3: CASSLGISETQYF